Below are 2 T cell receptor beta chains sequenced from a single sample in a study of blood T cell repertoires in COVID-19. Generated by immunoSEQ multiplex PCR, the TCRdb table keeps only in-frame clones and is missing some. The repertoire holds some 200,000 clones, 60% to 80% seen once, with 26% in the top ten. Sequenced: peripheral blood. The receptor source for this set is a woman aged 70-85 years with acute or convalescent COVID-19.

V usage is TRBV19 and J usage is TRBJ2-3, with 8 positions matching TRBD1. CDR1 and CDR2 (germline): LNHDA, SQIVND (reference sequence). This CDR3 contains 15 residues. Trimming removed 7 bases from V and 3 bases from J; junction bases left unmatched: 9. The CDR3 DNA sequence: TGTGCCAGTACCACACGACAGGGGAGGACAGATACGCAGTATTTT. It encodes CASTTRQGRTDTQYF.

V usage is TRBV4-2 and J usage is TRBJ2-7, with TRBD2 matching 8 bases. CDR3 length: 15 residues. Looked up from germline, CDR1 is LGHNA and CDR2 is YNFKEQ. J gave up 1 base and V 2 bases, and 4 bases lay outside the gene matches. The CDR3 spells CASSQPSGSSYEQYF. The CDR3 region has the DNA TGTGCCAGCAGCCAACCGAGCGGGAGTTCCTACGAGCAGTACTTC.